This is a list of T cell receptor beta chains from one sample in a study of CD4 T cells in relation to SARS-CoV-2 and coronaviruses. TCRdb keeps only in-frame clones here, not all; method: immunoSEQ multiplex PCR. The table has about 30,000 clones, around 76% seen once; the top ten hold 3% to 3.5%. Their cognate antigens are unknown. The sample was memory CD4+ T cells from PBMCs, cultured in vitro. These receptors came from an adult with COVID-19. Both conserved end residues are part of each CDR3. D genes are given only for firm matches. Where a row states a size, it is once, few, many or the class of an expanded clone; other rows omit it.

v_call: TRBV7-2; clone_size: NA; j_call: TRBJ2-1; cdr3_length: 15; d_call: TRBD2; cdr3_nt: TGTGCCAGCAGCGTAACTAGCGGGAGGTACAATGAGCAGTTCTTC; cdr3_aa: CASSVTSGRYNEQFF
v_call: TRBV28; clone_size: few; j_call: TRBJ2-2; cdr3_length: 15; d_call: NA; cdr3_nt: TGTGCCAGCAGTTTCTCCCTCGCACACACCGGGGAGCTGTTTTTT; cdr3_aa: CASSFSLAHTGELFF
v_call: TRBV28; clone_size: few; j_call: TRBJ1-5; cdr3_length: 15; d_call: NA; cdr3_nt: TGTGCCAGCAGTGCGGGACGGACGGTTGGGCAGCCCCAGCATTTT; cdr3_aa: CASSAGRTVGQPQHF
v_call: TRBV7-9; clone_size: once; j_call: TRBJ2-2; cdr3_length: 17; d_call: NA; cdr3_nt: TGTGCCAGCAGCTTAGCGGGGGGAGCGGAGGTCACCGGGGAGCTGTTTTTT; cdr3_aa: CASSLAGGAEVTGELFF
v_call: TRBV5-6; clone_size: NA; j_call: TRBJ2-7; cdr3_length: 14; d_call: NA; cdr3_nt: TGTGCCAGCAGCTATCGGGTGGCATCCTACGAGCAGTACTTC; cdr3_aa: CASSYRVASYEQYF
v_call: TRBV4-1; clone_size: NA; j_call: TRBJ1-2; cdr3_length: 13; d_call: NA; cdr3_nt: TGCGCCAGCAGCCGTGCAACTAGTGATGGCTACACCTTC; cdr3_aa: CASSRATSDGYTF
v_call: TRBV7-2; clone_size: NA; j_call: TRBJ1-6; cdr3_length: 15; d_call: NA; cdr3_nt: TGTGCCAGCAGCTCACGACAGGCAGATAATTCACCCCTCCACTTT; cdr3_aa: CASSSRQADNSPLHF
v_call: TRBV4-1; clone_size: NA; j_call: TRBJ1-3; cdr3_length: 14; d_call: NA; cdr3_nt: TGCGCCAGCAGCATACCAGGGACTGGAAACACCATATATTTT; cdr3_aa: CASSIPGTGNTIYF
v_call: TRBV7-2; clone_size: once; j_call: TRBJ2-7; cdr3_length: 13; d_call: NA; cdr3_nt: TGTGCCAGCAGCTTAGGTACTCTTTACGAGCAGTACTTC; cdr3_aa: CASSLGTLYEQYF
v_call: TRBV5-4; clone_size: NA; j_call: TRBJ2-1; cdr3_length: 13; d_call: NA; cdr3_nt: TGTGCCAGCAGCTTAGGATTAGACAATGAGCAGTTCTTC; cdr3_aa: CASSLGLDNEQFF
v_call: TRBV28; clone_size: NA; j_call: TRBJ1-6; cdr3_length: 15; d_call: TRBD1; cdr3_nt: TGTGCCAGCAGTTTGGTGACAGGGCTAAATTCACCCCTCCACTTT; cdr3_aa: CASSLVTGLNSPLHF
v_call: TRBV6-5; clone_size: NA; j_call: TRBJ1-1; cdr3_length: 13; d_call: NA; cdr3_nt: TGTGCCAGCAGACCAAGGGGGACTCTCGTCCCTTTCTTT; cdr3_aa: CASRPRGTLVPFF
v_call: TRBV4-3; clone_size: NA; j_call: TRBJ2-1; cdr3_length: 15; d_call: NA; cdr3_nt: TGCGCCAGCAGCCAAGGAGGGAATTCCTACAATGAGCAGTTCTTC; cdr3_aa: CASSQGGNSYNEQFF
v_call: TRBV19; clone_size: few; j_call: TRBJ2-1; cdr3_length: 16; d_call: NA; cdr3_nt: TGTGCCAGTAAGGCACCGGGACTGGGCACCTACAATGAGCAGTTCTTC; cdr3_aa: CASKAPGLGTYNEQFF
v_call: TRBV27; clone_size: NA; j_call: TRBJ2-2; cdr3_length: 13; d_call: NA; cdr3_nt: TGTGCCAGCAGTTGGTCTCTCACCGGGGAGCTGTTTTTT; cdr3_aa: CASSWSLTGELFF
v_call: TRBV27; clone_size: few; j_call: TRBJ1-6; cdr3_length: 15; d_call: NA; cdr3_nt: TGTGCCAGCAGTCCGTCAGCGGCCGGCAATTCACCCCTCCACTTT; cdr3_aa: CASSPSAAGNSPLHF
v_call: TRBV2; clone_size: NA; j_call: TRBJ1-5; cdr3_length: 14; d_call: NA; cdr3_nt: TGTGCCAGCAGCCAACAGGGTGCCAATCAGCCCCAGCATTTT; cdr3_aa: CASSQQGANQPQHF
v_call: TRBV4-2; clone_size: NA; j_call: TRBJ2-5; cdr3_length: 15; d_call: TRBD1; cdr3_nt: TGTGCCAGCAGCCAAGTAGGGGGCCAGCAAGAGACCCAGTACTTC; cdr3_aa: CASSQVGGQQETQYF
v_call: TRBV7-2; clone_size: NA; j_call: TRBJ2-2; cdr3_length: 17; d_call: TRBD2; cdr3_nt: TGTGCCAGCAGCTTATGGGCTAGCGGGAGTAACACCGGGGAGCTGTTTTTT; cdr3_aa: CASSLWASGSNTGELFF
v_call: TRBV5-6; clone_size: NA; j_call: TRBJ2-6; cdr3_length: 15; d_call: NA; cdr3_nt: TGTGCCAGCAGCTTGGGTCGCTCTGGGGCCAACGTCCTGACTTTC; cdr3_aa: CASSLGRSGANVLTF
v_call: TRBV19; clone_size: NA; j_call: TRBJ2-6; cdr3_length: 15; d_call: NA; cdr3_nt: TGTGCCAGTAGACCCCCCGGGTCTGGGGCCAACGTCCTGACTTTC; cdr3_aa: CASRPPGSGANVLTF
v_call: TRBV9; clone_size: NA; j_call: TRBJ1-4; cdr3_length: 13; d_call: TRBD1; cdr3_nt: TGTGCCAGCAGCACCCGGGACAGGGAGAAACTGTTTTTT; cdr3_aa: CASSTRDREKLFF
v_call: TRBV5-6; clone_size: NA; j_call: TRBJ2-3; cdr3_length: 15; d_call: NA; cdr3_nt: TGTGCCAGCAGCGCCCGGGGGGCGGGAGTTGTTACGCAGTATTTT; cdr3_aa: CASSARGAGVVTQYF
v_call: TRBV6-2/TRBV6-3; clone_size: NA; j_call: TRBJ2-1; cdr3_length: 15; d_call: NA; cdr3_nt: TGTGCCAGCAGTTCTCGGGGACGAAAATACAATGAGCAGTTCTTC; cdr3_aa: CASSSRGRKYNEQFF
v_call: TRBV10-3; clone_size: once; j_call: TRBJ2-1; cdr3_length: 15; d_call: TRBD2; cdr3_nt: TGTGCCATCAGTGAGTCGGGCCTAGCGGGAGGGGAGCAGTTCTTC; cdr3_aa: CAISESGLAGGEQFF
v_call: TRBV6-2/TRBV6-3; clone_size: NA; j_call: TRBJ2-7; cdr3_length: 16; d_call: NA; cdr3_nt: TGTGCCAGCAGTTATCCGGGACTCACAACCGTATACGAGCAGTACTTC; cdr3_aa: CASSYPGLTTVYEQYF
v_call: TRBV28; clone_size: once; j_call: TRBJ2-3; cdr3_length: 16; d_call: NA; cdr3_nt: TGTGCCAGCAGTTTATTCGGGGTGGGCAGCACAGATACGCAGTATTTT; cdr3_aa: CASSLFGVGSTDTQYF
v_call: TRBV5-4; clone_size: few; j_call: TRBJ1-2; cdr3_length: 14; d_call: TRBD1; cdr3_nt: TGTGCCAGCAGCCAGGACAGGGGTATCTATGGCTACACCTTC; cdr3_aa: CASSQDRGIYGYTF
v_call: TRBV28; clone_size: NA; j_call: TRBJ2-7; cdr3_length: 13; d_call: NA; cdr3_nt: TGTGCCAGCAGTAGCTTAGGTGCCTACGAGCAGTACTTC; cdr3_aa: CASSSLGAYEQYF
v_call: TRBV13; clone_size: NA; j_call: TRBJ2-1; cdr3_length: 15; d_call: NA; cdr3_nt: TGTGCCAGCAGCTTAGAGGGGAGCTCCTACAATGAGCAGTTCTTC; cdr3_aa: CASSLEGSSYNEQFF
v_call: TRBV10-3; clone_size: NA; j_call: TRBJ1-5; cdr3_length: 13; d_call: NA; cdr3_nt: TGTGCCATCAGGGGGGGTCGAGGGGAGATCCAGCATTTT; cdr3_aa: CAIRGGRGEIQHF
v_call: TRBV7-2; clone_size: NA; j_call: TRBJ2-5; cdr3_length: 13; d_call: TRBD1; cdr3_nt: TGTGCCAGCAGCTTAGACAGGGGAGAGACCCAGTACTTC; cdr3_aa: CASSLDRGETQYF
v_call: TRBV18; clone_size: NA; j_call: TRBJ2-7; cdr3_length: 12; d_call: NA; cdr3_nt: TGTGCCAGCTCGTTCGAGGGGGACGAGCAGTACTTC; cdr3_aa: CASSFEGDEQYF
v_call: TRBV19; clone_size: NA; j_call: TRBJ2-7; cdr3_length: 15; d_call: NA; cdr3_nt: TGTGCCAGTAGTATTTCCACCACCACACTACTCGAGCAGTACTTC; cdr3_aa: CASSISTTTLLEQYF
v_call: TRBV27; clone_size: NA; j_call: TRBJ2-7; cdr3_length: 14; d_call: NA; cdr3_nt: TGTGCCAGCAGTTCTTACAGGGATTCCTACGAGCAGTACTTC; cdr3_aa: CASSSYRDSYEQYF
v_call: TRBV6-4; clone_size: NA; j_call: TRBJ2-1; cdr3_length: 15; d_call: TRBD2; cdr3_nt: TGTGCCAGCAGCGAACTCGCGGGAGAGGGCAATGAGCAGTTCTTC; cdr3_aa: CASSELAGEGNEQFF
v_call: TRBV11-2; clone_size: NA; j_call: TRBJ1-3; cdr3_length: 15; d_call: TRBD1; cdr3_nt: TGTGCCAGCAGCTCAATCTTGACAGGGGGAAACACCATATATTTT; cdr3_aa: CASSSILTGGNTIYF
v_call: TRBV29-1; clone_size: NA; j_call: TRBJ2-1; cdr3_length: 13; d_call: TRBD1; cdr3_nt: TGCAGCGTCGGGACAGGGGTGGACAATGAGCAGTTCTTC; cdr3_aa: CSVGTGVDNEQFF
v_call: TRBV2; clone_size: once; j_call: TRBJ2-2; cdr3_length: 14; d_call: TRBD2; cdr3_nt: TGTGCCAGCACTTTAGGGAGGGCTCCCGGGGAGCTGTTTTTT; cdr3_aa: CASTLGRAPGELFF
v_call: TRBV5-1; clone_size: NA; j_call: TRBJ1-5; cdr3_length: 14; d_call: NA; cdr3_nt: TGCGCCAGCAGAAATTTGGAGGGAAATCAGCCCCAGCATTTT; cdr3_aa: CASRNLEGNQPQHF
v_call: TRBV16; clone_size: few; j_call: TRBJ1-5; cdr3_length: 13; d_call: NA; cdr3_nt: TGTGCCAGCAGCCAACAGGTATATCAGCCCCAGCATTTT; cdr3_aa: CASSQQVYQPQHF
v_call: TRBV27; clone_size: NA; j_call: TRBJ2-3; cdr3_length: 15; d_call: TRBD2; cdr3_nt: TGTGCCAGCAGTTTATTAACGGGAGGGCCAGATACGCAGTATTTT; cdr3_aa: CASSLLTGGPDTQYF
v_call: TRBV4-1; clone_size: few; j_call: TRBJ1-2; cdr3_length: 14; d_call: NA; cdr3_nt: TGCGCCAGCAGCCAAGAAGCCCCGGCCTATGGCTACACCTTC; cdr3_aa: CASSQEAPAYGYTF
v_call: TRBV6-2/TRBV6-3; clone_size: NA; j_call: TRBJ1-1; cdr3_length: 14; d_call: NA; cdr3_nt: TGTGCCAGCAGTTATTCCGGGGGGCACACTGAAGCTTTCTTT; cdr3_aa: CASSYSGGHTEAFF
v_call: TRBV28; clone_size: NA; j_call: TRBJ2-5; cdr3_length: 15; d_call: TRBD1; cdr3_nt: TGTGCCAGCAGTGACAGGGCCTGGTACCAAGAGACCCAGTACTTC; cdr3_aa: CASSDRAWYQETQYF
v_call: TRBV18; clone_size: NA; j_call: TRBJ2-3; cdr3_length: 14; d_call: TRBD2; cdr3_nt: TGTGCCAGCTCACCTGGGACTAGCGGGGATACGCAGTATTTT; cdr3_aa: CASSPGTSGDTQYF
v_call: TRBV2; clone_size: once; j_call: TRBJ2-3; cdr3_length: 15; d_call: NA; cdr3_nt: TGTGCCAGCAGCGGGGGGACAGGTCGCGCAGATACGCAGTATTTT; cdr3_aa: CASSGGTGRADTQYF
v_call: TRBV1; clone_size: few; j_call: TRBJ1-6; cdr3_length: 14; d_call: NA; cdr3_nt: TGCACCAGCAGCCGCCCTAGCGCCCCGGTCCATCTCCACTTT; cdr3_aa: CTSSRPSAPVHLHF
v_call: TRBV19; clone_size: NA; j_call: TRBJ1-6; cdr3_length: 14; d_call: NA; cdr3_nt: TGTGCCAGTAGCGAGAGCTCCTATAATTCACCCCTCCACTTT; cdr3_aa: CASSESSYNSPLHF
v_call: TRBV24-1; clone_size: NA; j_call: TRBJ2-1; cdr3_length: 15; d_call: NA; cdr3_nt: TGTGCCACCAGTGCCTGGGGGGAGTGGGTCAATGAGCAGTTCTTC; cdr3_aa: CATSAWGEWVNEQFF
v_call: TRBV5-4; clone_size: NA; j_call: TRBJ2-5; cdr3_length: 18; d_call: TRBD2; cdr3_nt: TGTGCCAGCTCCGGAGGCCCGCTAGCGGGTGGCATGAGGGAGACCCAGTACTTC; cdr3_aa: CASSGGPLAGGMRETQYF